These 23 T cell receptor beta chains came from one sample sequenced in a study of T cell clonotyping in hematopoietic cell transplantation. TCRdb's table, derived via immunoSEQ multiplex PCR, lists solely in-frame clones and lacks some. The table shows 55,000 to 70,000 clones, with 94% occurring only once. The specimen sequenced was peripheral blood mononuclear cells. These receptor sequences come from a man aged 50 or older in good health. Some clones in this sample may be carry-over from other donors' samples.

V usage is TRBV28 and J usage is TRBJ1-4; 9 bases line up with TRBD1. The CDR3 covers 18 residues. V shed 1 base and J 3 bases; nucleotides not matched to a gene: 9. Per the germline V gene, CDR1 is MDHEN and CDR2 is SYDVKM. In DNA, the CDR3 is TGTGCCAGCAGTTTATTCCCGACCCGGACAGGGGCTAATGAAAAACTGTTTTTT. It translates to CASSLFPTRTGANEKLFF.

J is TRBJ2-1 and V is TRBV7-2; D ambiguous. Per germline, CDR1 SGHTA and CDR2 FQGNSA. The CDR3 consists of 15 residues. Trimming pared 5 bases from V and 3 bases from J, leaving 14 bases between. The CDR3 DNA sequence: TGTGCCAGCAGCAATGGGCCGGCCCTCTACAATGAGCAGTTCTTC. The encoded protein is CASSNGPALYNEQFF.

The chain links TRBV29-1 to TRBJ2-7; perhaps TRBD2 as D (6 bases). The CDR3 has 11 amino acids. The V gene's germline CDR1 is SQVTM and CDR2 ANQGSEA. V lost 7 bases, J lost 2 bases, and 9 bases lay in between. DNA for the CDR3: TGCAGCGCCCGGGGGACCTACGAGCAGTACTTC. This translates into CSARGTYEQYF.

The chain links TRBV7-2 to TRBJ1-4, with 12 bases matching TRBD1. CDR1 and CDR2 from the germline V gene are SGHTA and FQGNSA. The CDR3 runs 16 residues. V lost 3 bases to trimming and J lost 6 bases; unmatched junction nucleotides: 5. The CDR3 DNA reads as TGTGCCAGCAGCTTTCGGGGACAGGGGGCTTATGAAAAACTGTTTTTT. Translating gives CASSFRGQGAYEKLFF.

J is TRBJ2-3 and V is TRBV9; D not certain. Germline CDR1 reads SGDLS; CDR2 reads YYNGEE. This CDR3 region has 17 residues. The V end lost 6 bases, the J end lost 2 bases, and 22 bases lay between the germline ends. CDR3 sequence: CASTLLGYREHTDTQYF. CDR3 DNA sequence: TGTGCCAGCACCTTGCTCGGCTACCGAGAGCACACAGATACGCAGTATTTT.

This clone was seen a single time. This rearrangement joins TRBV29-1 to TRBJ2-3; D is ambiguous. This CDR3 has 13 residues. V was pared by 2 bases and J by 2 bases, with 8 bases between. Germline assignment: CDR1 SQVTM and CDR2 ANQGSEA. CDR3: CSVERHPTDTQYF. CDR3 bases: TGCAGCGTTGAAAGACACCCCACAGATACGCAGTATTTT.

J is TRBJ2-2 and V is TRBV6-5, with D tentatively TRBD1 (6 bases). The germline V gene has CDR1 MNHEY and CDR2 SVGAGI. The CDR3 consists of 12 residues. Trimming pared 6 bases from V and 6 bases from J, leaving 8 bases between. Here the CDR3 reads CASRPGAGELFF. The CDR3 DNA reads TGTGCCAGCAGGCCAGGGGCCGGGGAGCTGTTTTTT.

V usage is TRBV29-1 and J usage is TRBJ1-1; D possibly corresponds to TRBD1 (5 bases). In germline, CDR1 is SQVTM, CDR2 ANQGSEA. The CDR3 has 14 residues. Trimming shortened V by 7 bases and J by 5 bases, and 20 bases separated the two germline ends. CDR3 DNA: TGCAGCGCGATTGGACAAGGAGTCACAACTGAAGCTTTCTTT. Its translation is CSAIGQGVTTEAFF.

This clone was picked up one time. The chain has TRBV29-1 and TRBJ1-2, with 12 bases aligning to TRBD1. The germline V gene encodes CDR1 SQVTM and CDR2 ANQGSEA. The CDR3 contains 15 residues. Trimming took 1 base from V and 8 from J; bases not matched to a gene: 8. CDR3: CSVEGGQGARRGYTF. The CDR3 nucleotides read TGCAGCGTTGAAGGGGGACAGGGGGCGCGCAGAGGCTACACCTTC.

This sequence joins TRBV28 and TRBJ1-4, with 7 bases matching TRBD1. The J segment lost 5 bases and the V segment lost 7 bases, leaving 7 bases of the junction unmatched. CDR3 size: 14 residues. Germline CDR1 MDHEN, CDR2 SYDVKM. The CDR3 coding sequence is TGTGCCAGCACTCGAGGGGGCTTGAATGAAAAACTGTTTTTT. It specifies CASTRGGLNEKLFF.

The chain has TRBV1 and TRBJ2-5; the table's D call, TRBD2, has no DNA check behind it. TRBV1 is described as a pseudogene. The CDR3 has 13 residues. The chain's CDR3 is CTSSQDGRGTQYF. In DNA, the CDR3 is TGCACCAGCAGCCAAGATGGACGGGGGACCCAGTACTTC.

This chain uses TRBV11-2 with TRBJ1-2; D call uncertain. The CDR3 spans 16 residues. Trimming shortened V by 0 bases and J by 4 bases, and 15 bases separated the two germline ends. CDR1 is SGHAT, CDR2 FQNNGV, per germline. The CDR3 protein is CASSLDRTPAPYGYTF. As DNA, the CDR3 is TGTGCCAGCAGCTTAGACAGGACCCCAGCCCCCTATGGCTACACCTTC.

The chain recombines TRBV19 with TRBJ2-2; D gene ambiguous. The CDR3 is 17 amino acids. V lost 3 bases and J lost 0, with 14 bases in between. CDR1 is LNHDA, CDR2 SQIVND, per germline (reference sequence). The CDR3 is CASSILVVAPNTGELFF. The CDR3 DNA sequence: TGTGCCAGTAGTATCTTAGTGGTGGCCCCGAACACCGGGGAGCTGTTTTTT.

The count of this clone is one. The CDR3 loop is CARSGSYEQYF. CDR3 sequence (DNA): TGTGCCAGATCAGGGTCCTACGAGCAGTACTTC. The gene calls are TRBV28 and TRBJ2-7; D is possibly TRBD1 (5 bases). There are 11 residues in the CDR3. Germline values: CDR1 MDHEN, CDR2 SYDVKM. V was cut by 9 bases and J by 1 base, with 7 bases left in between.

The chain couples TRBV6-6 to TRBJ2-7, with 7 bases matching TRBD1. The CDR3 consists of 14 residues. In germline, CDR1 is MNHNY, CDR2 SVGAGI (reference sequence). Trimming took 5 bases from V and 4 from J; bases not matched to a gene: 8. DNA for the CDR3: TGTGCCAGCAGTCGACTCGGGGACAGATACGAGCAGTACTTC. Translating gives CASSRLGDRYEQYF.

The V call is TRBV5-1, the J call TRBJ2-7; 12 bases match TRBD1. The CDR3 spans 16 residues. V gave up 4 bases and J gave up 6 bases; unmatched junction bases: 11. Germline V gives CDR1 SGHRS, CDR2 YFSETQ. The CDR3 protein is CASSEPGQGASSEQYF. The CDR3 nucleotides are TGCGCCAGCAGCGAGCCGGGACAGGGGGCATCGAGCGAGCAGTACTTC.

V gene TRBV5-4 combines with J gene TRBJ2-3; TRBD1 matches 9 bases. Germline V gives CDR1 SGHNT, CDR2 YYREEE (reference sequence). The CDR3 loop spans 14 amino acids. J gave up 6 bases and V 3 bases, and 5 bases lay outside the gene matches. The CDR3 here is CASSSGQGRDTQYF. In nucleotides, the CDR3 is TGTGCCAGCAGCTCCGGACAGGGGAGGGATACGCAGTATTTT.

The chain has TRBV10-3 and TRBJ2-5, with 8 positions matching TRBD2. The CDR3 consists of 16 residues. The germline V gene encodes CDR1 ENHRY and CDR2 SYGVKD. The ends lost 10 bases at V and 5 bases at J; junction bases unmatched: 18. CDR3 DNA: TGTGCCACCAATGCCGTCGGGAGGGCCGCTTCTGAGACCCAGTACTTC. It encodes CATNAVGRAASETQYF.

The rearrangement links TRBV5-8 to TRBJ1-5, with 10 bases matching TRBD1. The CDR3 contains 17 residues. J gave up 6 bases and V 4 bases, and 13 bases lay outside the gene matches. CDR1 is SGHTS and CDR2 is YDEGEE in the germline V gene. The CDR3 protein is CASSTRQGAAQIQPQHF. CDR3 nucleotide sequence: TGTGCCAGCAGCACCCGACAGGGGGCGGCACAAATTCAGCCCCAGCATTTT. Combining the CDR3 with reference TRBV5-8 and TRBJ1-5 gives the whole variable domain EAGVTQSPTHLIKTRGQQATLRCSPISGHTSVYWYQQALGLGLQFLLWYDEGEERNRGNFPPRFSGRQFPNYSSELNVNALELEDSALYLCASSTRQGAAQIQPQHFGDGTRLSIL.

The chain carries TRBV9 and TRBJ2-3; D unclear. V lost 0 bases to trimming and J lost 0 bases, with 2 bases between them. Germline-derived CDR1 and CDR2 are SGDLS and YYNGEE. The CDR3 sequence is 13 residues long. The CDR3 nucleotides read TGTGCCAGCAGCGTAGCTAGCACAGATACGCAGTATTTT. Amino acid sequence: CASSVASTDTQYF.

J is TRBJ2-5 and V is TRBV7-9; weak D call: TRBD1 (6 bases). The CDR3 sequence is 14 residues long. V was clipped by 4 bases and J by 4 bases, with 13 bases between them. Germline loops: CDR1 SEHNR, CDR2 FQNEAQ (reference sequence). CDR3 amino acids: CASSSLGAAETQYF. Here the CDR3 DNA reads TGTGCCAGCAGCTCGTTGGGGGCGGCAGAGACCCAGTACTTC.

The gene calls are TRBV5-1 and TRBJ1-1; D ambiguous. Per germline, CDR1 SGHRS and CDR2 YFSETQ. V was cut by 4 bases and J by 1 base, with 11 bases left in between. This CDR3 has 14 residues. CDR3 in amino acids: CASSINSGNTEAFF. In DNA, the CDR3 is TGCGCCAGCAGCATTAACTCAGGGAACACTGAAGCTTTCTTT.

This chain connects TRBV28 to TRBJ1-5, with 9 bases matching TRBD1. Germline V gene data show CDR1 as MDHEN and CDR2 as SYDVKM. With 8 bases clipped from V and 6 bases from J, the junction kept 2 bases outside the gene matches. The CDR3 totals 12 residues. The chain's CDR3 is CASGQGTQPQHF. In DNA form, the CDR3 reads TGTGCCAGCGGACAGGGGACTCAGCCCCAGCATTTT. Full variable domain (remainder filled in from reference TRBV28 and TRBJ1-5): DVKVTQSSRYLVKRTGEKVFLECVQDMDHENMFWYRQDPGLGLRLIYFSYDVKMKEKGDIPEGYSVSREKKERFSLILESASTNQTSMYLCASGQGTQPQHFGDGTRLSIL.